This is a list of T cell receptor beta chains from one sample in a study of OX40 agonist ivuxolimab in advanced cancers. Using immunoSEQ multiplex PCR, the repertoire was profiled, and TCRdb retains in-frame clones only, with some absent. The table includes about 3,000 clones, around 81% detected once. Here the sequenced sample was CD4+ or CD8+ T cells sorted from blood, taken in a trial of the OX40 agonist ivuxolimab. The source is an adult with an advanced solid tumor such as melanoma, head and neck, liver or kidney cancer. Each CDR3 is given with its conserved first and last residue. A D gene is named only where the DNA matches it firmly. Clone sizes are given selectively: once, few, many, or a class where the clone is expanded.

TRBJ2-1 NA NA TRBV4-3 CASSHSRNLYNEQFF TGCGCCAGCAGCCATTCAAGGAACCTATACAATGAGCAGTTCTTC
TRBJ2-5 NA NA TRBV11-3 CASSFSSAVQETQYF TGTGCCAGCAGCTTTTCTAGCGCCGTCCAAGAGACCCAGTACTTC
TRBJ2-1 NA NA TRBV30 CAWSFGSYNEQFF TGTGCCTGGAGCTTCGGGAGCTACAATGAGCAGTTCTTC
TRBJ2-5 TRBD2 NA TRBV6-1 CASSEVKGGGQETQYF TGTGCCAGCAGTGAAGTTAAGGGCGGGGGCCAAGAGACCCAGTACTTC
TRBJ2-5 TRBD2 NA TRBV7-2 CASSLSGGETQYF TGTGCCAGCAGCTTATCGGGGGGGGAGACCCAGTACTTC
TRBJ1-1 TRBD1 NA TRBV4-1 CASSPRGRDTEAFF TGCGCCAGCAGCCCCAGGGGGCGGGACACTGAAGCTTTCTTT
TRBJ2-7 NA NA TRBV30 CAWSDPWGEQYF TGTGCCTGGAGTGACCCCTGGGGCGAGCAGTACTTC
TRBJ1-2 TRBD1 NA TRBV29-1 CSVGGGTGPSPNYGYTF TGCAGCGTTGGAGGGGGGACAGGGCCTAGTCCTAACTATGGCTACACCTTC
TRBJ1-5 NA NA TRBV30 CAWSRGENQPQHF TGTGCCTGGAGCCGAGGAGAAAACCAGCCCCAGCATTTT
TRBJ2-3 NA NA TRBV28 CASSFLSGTDTQYF TGTGCCAGCAGTTTTCTGTCGGGCACAGATACGCAGTATTTT
TRBJ2-1 NA NA TRBV6-6 CASSYSTGNEQFF TGTGCCAGCAGTTACTCGACGGGCAATGAGCAGTTCTTC
TRBJ2-7 NA once TRBV7-6 CASSLHGYEQYF TGTGCCAGCAGCTTACACGGGTACGAGCAGTACTTC
TRBJ2-7 TRBD1 NA TRBV4-1 CASSQERGQGVYEQYF TGCGCCAGCAGCCAAGAGCGGGGACAGGGGGTCTACGAGCAGTACTTC
TRBJ2-1 TRBD2 NA TRBV27 CASTLAGGYNEQFF TGTGCCAGTACTTTAGCGGGAGGCTACAATGAGCAGTTCTTC
TRBJ2-3 TRBD1 NA TRBV6-1 CASSGGTGTDTQYF TGTGCCAGCAGTGGGGGGACAGGCACAGATACGCAGTATTTT
TRBJ2-7 NA NA TRBV30 CAWSVLGPEQYF TGTGCCTGGAGTGTACTCGGTCCGGAGCAGTACTTC
TRBJ2-1 NA NA TRBV27 CASSLSVAPYNEQFF TGTGCCAGCAGTTTATCGGTTGCACCCTACAATGAGCAGTTCTTC
TRBJ2-7 NA NA TRBV15 CATSSQFGYEQYF TGTGCCACGTCATCACAGTTCGGCTACGAGCAGTACTTC
TRBJ2-7 NA NA TRBV13 CASSLGISEGLLLYEQYF TGTGCCAGCAGCTTGGGGATATCGGAAGGCTTACTCCTCTACGAGCAGTACTTC
TRBJ2-3 NA NA TRBV9 CASSVVGRSTDTQYF TGTGCCAGCAGCGTAGTTGGGAGAAGCACAGATACGCAGTATTTT
TRBJ2-5 TRBD1 few TRBV2 CASSDPGQGIETQYF TGTGCCAGCAGTGACCCGGGACAGGGGATAGAGACCCAGTACTTC
TRBJ2-5 NA few TRBV18 CASSQSASTVETQYF TGTGCCAGCTCCCAAAGCGCGAGTACGGTGGAGACCCAGTACTTC
TRBJ1-2 TRBD1 large TRBV2 CASRQGGTNYGYTF TGTGCCAGCAGACAGGGGGGTACAAACTATGGCTACACCTTC
TRBJ2-7 NA NA TRBV10-3 CASISTNSYEQYF TGTGCCTCCATCAGTACCAACTCCTACGAGCAGTACTTC